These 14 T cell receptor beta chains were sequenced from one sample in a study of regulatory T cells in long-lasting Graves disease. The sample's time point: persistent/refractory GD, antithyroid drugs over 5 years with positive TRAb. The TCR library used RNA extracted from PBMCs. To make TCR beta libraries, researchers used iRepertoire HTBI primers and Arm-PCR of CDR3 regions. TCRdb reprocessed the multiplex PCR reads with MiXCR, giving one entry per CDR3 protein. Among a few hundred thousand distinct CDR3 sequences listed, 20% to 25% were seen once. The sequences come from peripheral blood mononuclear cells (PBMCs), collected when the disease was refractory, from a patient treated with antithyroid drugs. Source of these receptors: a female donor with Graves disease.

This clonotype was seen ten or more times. The CDR3 loop is CASSASLTSYQETQYF. In DNA, the CDR3 is TGTGCCAGCAGTGCTAGTTTGACTAGCTACCAAGAGACCCAGTACTTC. The chain couples TRBV2 to TRBJ2-5; 7 bases match TRBD2. The CDR3 has 16 amino acids. V lost 4 bases to trimming and J lost 0 bases; unmatched junction nucleotides: 8. CDR1 and CDR2 from the germline V gene are SNHLY and FYNNEI. Filled out from reference TRBV2 and TRBJ2-5, the complete variable domain reads EPEVTQTPSHQVTQMGQEVILRCVPISNHLYFYWYRQILGQKVEFLVSFYNNEISEKSEIFDDQFSVERPDGSNFTLKIRSTKLEDSAMYFCASSASLTSYQETQYFGPGTRLLVL.

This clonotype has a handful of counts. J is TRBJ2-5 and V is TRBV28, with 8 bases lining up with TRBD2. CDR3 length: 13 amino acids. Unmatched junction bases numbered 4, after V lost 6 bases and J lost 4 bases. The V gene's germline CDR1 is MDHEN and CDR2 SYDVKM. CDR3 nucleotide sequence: TGTGCCAGCAGATCTGCGGGGGGAGAGACCCAGTACTTC. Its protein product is CASRSAGGETQYF.

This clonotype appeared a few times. CDR3 DNA: TGTGCCAGTGCTGCGGCGGGAAGTGGCTACACCTTC. As protein: CASAAAGSGYTF. This sequence joins TRBV19 and TRBJ1-2; D is unclear. V gave up 8 bases and J gave up 7 bases, with 14 bases separating them. The germline gives CDR1 LNHDA, CDR2 SQIVND (reference sequence). The CDR3 totals 12 residues.

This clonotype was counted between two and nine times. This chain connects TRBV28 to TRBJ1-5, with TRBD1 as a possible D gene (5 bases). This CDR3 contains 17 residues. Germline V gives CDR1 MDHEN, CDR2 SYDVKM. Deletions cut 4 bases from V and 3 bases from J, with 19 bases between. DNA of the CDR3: TGTGCCAGCAGTTCCCCTATTGGAGGGGCCCTCAATCAGCCCCAGCATTTT. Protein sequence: CASSSPIGGALNQPQHF.

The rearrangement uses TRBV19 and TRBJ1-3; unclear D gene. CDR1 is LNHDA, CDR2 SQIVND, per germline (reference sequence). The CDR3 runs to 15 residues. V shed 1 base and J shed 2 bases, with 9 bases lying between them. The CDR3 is CASSIGMGTGNTIYF. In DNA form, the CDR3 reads TGTGCCAGTAGTATAGGCATGGGAACTGGAAACACCATATATTTT.

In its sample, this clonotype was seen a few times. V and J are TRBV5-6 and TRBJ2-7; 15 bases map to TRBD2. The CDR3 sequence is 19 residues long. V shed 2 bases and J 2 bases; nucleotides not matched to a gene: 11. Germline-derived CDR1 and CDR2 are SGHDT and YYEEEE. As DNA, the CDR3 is TGTGCCAGCAGCTTAACAGGCCTGGGACTAGCGGGAGGAGCCTACGAGCAGTACTTC. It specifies CASSLTGLGLAGGAYEQYF.

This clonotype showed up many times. Here the CDR3 DNA reads TGTGCCAGCAGTGAGAACCCCGGGACACAAGAGACCCAGTACTTC. Protein: CASSENPGTQETQYF. The gene calls are TRBV2 and TRBJ2-5; D possibly corresponds to TRBD1 (6 bases). CDR3 size: 15 residues. Deletions cut 3 bases from V and 2 bases from J, with 13 bases between. CDR1 is SNHLY and CDR2 is FYNNEI in the germline V gene.

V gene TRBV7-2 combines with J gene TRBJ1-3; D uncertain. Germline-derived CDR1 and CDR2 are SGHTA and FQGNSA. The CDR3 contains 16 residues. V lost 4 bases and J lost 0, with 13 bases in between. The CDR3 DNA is TGTGCCAGCAGCTCTTTCCCCCATCTCTCTGGAAACACCATATATTTT. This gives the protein CASSSFPHLSGNTIYF.

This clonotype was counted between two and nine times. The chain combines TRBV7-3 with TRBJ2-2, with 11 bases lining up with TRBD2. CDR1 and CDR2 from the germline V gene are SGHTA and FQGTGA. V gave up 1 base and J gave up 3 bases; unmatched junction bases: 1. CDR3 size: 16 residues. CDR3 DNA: TGTGCCAGCAGCTTAAGACTAGCGGGATACACCGGGGAGCTGTTTTTT. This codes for CASSLRLAGYTGELFF.

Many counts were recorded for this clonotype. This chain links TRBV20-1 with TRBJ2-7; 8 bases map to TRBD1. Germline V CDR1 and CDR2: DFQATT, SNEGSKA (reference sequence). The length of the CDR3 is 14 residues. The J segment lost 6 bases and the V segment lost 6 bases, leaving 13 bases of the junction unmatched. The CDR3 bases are TGCAGTGCCTCCACCGGGACAGGATTTTCCGAGCAGTACTTC. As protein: CSASTGTGFSEQYF.

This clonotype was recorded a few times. CDR3: CASSLGGTSYGYTF. The CDR3 coding sequence is TGTGCCAGCTCACTTGGCGGGACCTCATATGGCTACACCTTC. The V gene is TRBV18, the J gene TRBJ1-2; D perhaps matches TRBD1 (5 bases). CDR1 is KGHSH, CDR2 LQKENI, per germline. With 4 bases removed from V and 5 bases from J, the gap between germline ends came to 14 bases. This CDR3 has 14 amino acids. The variable domain in full, completed from reference TRBV18 and TRBJ1-2, reads NAGVMQNPRHLVRRRGQEARLRCSPMKGHSHVYWYRQLPEEGLKFMVYLQKENIIDESGMPKERFSAEFPKEGPSILRIQQVVRGDSAAYFCASSLGGTSYGYTFGSGTRLTVV.

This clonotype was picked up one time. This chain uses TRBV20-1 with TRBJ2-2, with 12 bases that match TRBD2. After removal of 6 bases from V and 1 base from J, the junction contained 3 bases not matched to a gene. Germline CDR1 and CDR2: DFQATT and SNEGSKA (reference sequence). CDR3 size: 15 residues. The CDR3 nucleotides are TGCAGTGCGAGGGGACTAGCGGGGAACACCGGGGAGCTGTTTTTT. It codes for CSARGLAGNTGELFF.

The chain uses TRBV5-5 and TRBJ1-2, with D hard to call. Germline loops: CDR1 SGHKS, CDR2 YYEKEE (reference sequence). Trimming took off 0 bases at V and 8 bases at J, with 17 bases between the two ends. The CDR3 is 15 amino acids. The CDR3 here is CASSLDTLFYKGYTF. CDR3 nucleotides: TGTGCCAGCAGCTTGGATACCCTATTCTATAAGGGCTACACCTTC.

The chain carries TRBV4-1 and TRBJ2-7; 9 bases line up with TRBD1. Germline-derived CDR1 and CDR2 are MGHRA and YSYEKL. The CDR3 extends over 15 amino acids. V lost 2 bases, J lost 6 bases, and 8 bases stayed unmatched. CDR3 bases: TGCGCCAGCAGCCAACCCCGGGACAGGGTCAGCGAGCAGTACTTC. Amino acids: CASSQPRDRVSEQYF.